The T cell receptor (beta chain) under discussion was sequenced for a study of shared clonotypes between healthy human individuals. Produced via immunoSEQ multiplex PCR; TCRdb's table is partial and in-frame only. The sample yields about 2.3 million clones, more than 80% seen once. This CDR3 is 13 amino acids long. Looked up from germline, CDR1 is SGHTA and CDR2 is FQGTGA. Between the trimmed V and J ends, which lost 3 bases and 7 bases, there was a span of 12 bases. The TCR was taken from a man between 18 and 29 years old in good health. Some clones in this sample may be carry-over from other donors' samples. This rearrangement joins TRBV7-3 to TRBJ1-2; possible D gene TRBD1, 5 bases. The sequenced sample was naive CD4+ T cells from PBMCs. Subset in this sample: CD45RA+ positively selected. The CDR3 bases are TGTGCCAGCAGCTTTGGGGGTTTGATTGGCTACACCTTC. Amino acids: CASSFGGLIGYTF.